A single sample is the source of the 23 T cell receptor beta chains below, sequenced in a study of T cell responses to AZD1222 COVID-19 vaccine. The assay was immunoSEQ multiplex PCR, and TCRdb's table has in-frame clones only and misses some. Of more than 65,000 clones detected, around 85% appear once; the ten largest clones hold around 3.5%. This specimen was peripheral blood, taken 28 days after the second AZD1222 dose. The receptors here all came from an adult who received the AZD1222 COVID-19 vaccine.

This chain links TRBV28 with TRBJ1-2; D possibly corresponds to TRBD1 (6 bases). Between the trimmed V and J ends, which lost 7 bases and 4 bases, there was a span of 13 bases. The CDR3 contains 13 residues. Germline assignment: CDR1 MDHEN and CDR2 SYDVKM. This chain's CDR3 is CASIPQGIYGYTF. DNA for the CDR3: TGTGCCAGCATTCCACAGGGTATCTATGGCTACACCTTC.

The chain is built from TRBV3-1 (or the pseudogene TRBV3-2) and TRBJ2-3; D is undetermined. This CDR3 spans 17 amino acids. The germline V and J ends were trimmed by 2 bases and 2 bases, with 17 bases remaining between them. CDR1 and CDR2 (germline): LGHDT, YNNKEL (reference sequence). CDR3 coding DNA: TGTGCCAGCAGCCAAACCAACGTCGTGTGGGCCACAGATACGCAGTATTTT. This translates into CASSQTNVVWATDTQYF.

The chain is built from TRBV11-2 and TRBJ2-2; TRBD1 matches 8 bases. The V gene's germline CDR1 is SGHAT and CDR2 FQNNGV. The CDR3 loop spans 14 amino acids. After removal of 5 bases from V and 7 bases from J, the junction contained 6 bases not matched to a gene. CDR3 protein: CASSRTGYNGELFF. Here the CDR3 DNA reads TGTGCCAGCAGCCGGACAGGGTATAACGGGGAGCTGTTTTTT.

This sequence joins TRBV5-1 and TRBJ2-7; D is ambiguous. The CDR3 is 13 residues long. The germline V gene has CDR1 SGHRS and CDR2 YFSETQ. Trimming took off 0 bases at V and 3 bases at J, with 7 bases between the two ends. The CDR3 DNA sequence: TGCGCCAGCAGCTTGGGTAGGAACTACGAGCAGTACTTC. Amino acid sequence: CASSLGRNYEQYF.

V gene TRBV5-8 combines with J gene TRBJ2-2; D is unresolved. V lost 0 bases and J lost 1, with 1 base in between. This CDR3 region has 13 residues. In germline, CDR1 is SGHTS, CDR2 YDEGEE. The CDR3 spells CASSLVNTGELFF. The CDR3 region has the DNA TGTGCCAGCAGCTTGGTGAACACCGGGGAGCTGTTTTTT.

DNA of the CDR3: TGTGCCATTGGCGAAGGACACTACACTGAAGCTTTCTTT. Translating it yields CAIGEGHYTEAFF. The chain has TRBV10-3 and TRBJ1-1; TRBD1 might be the D (5 bases). CDR1 is ENHRY and CDR2 is SYGVKD in the germline V gene. Trimming pared 9 bases from V and 3 bases from J, leaving 14 bases between. The CDR3 extends over 13 amino acids.

The chain couples TRBV30 to TRBJ1-5; no reliable D call. This CDR3 comprises 13 residues. V dropped 0 bases and J dropped 0 bases, with 3 bases sitting between them. The germline CDR1 and CDR2 sequences are GTSNPN and SVGIG (reference sequence). The CDR3 spells CAWSVSSNQPQHF. The CDR3 DNA reads as TGTGCCTGGAGTGTATCTAGCAATCAGCCCCAGCATTTT.

The V and J genes are TRBV27 and TRBJ2-7, with D unclear. CDR3 length: 14 residues. In germline, CDR1 is MNHEY, CDR2 SMNVEV (reference sequence). Trimming took off 2 bases at V and 2 bases at J, with 10 bases between the two ends. CDR3 DNA: TGTGCCAGCAGTTTAAGATACAATACCTACGAGCAGTACTTC. Its translation is CASSLRYNTYEQYF.

This clone was counted once. The CDR3 DNA reads TGTGCCAGCAGCCCGGACAGGGAGGAACCCCAGCATTTT. Encoded protein: CASSPDREEPQHF. The chain joins TRBV7-2 to TRBJ1-5; 8 bases are a match to TRBD1. The germline CDR1 and CDR2 sequences are SGHTA and FQGNSA. The V segment lost 5 bases and the J segment 10 bases; nucleotides outside the gene matches: 7. The CDR3 runs to 13 residues. Variable domain in full (rest from reference TRBV7-2 and TRBJ1-5): GAGVSQSPSNKVTEKGKDVELRCDPISGHTALYWYRQSLGQGLEFLIYFQGNSAPDKSGLPSDRFSAERTGGSVSTLTIQRTQQEDSAVYLCASSPDREEPQHFGDGTRLSIL.

The chain is built from TRBV28 and TRBJ2-1, with 14 bases aligning to TRBD2. The CDR3 covers 16 residues. Trimming took 6 bases from V and 7 from J; bases not matched to a gene: 8. From germline, CDR1 is MDHEN and CDR2 SYDVKM. The CDR3 region has the DNA TGTGCCAGCAGGACTAGCGGGAGGGCCGGGGGAAATGAGCAGTTCTTC. Its protein is CASRTSGRAGGNEQFF.

V gene TRBV5-1 combines with J gene TRBJ2-7; unclear D gene. V dropped 4 bases and J dropped 2 bases, with 10 bases sitting between them. The CDR3 has 13 amino acids. Per germline, CDR1 SGHRS and CDR2 YFSETQ. The CDR3 sequence is CASSGDNTYEQYF. CDR3 nucleotide sequence: TGCGCCAGCAGCGGAGACAACACCTACGAGCAGTACTTC.

A few counts support this clone. The V gene is TRBV2, the J gene TRBJ2-2; the D is unclear. Germline CDR1 and CDR2: SNHLY and FYNNEI. The CDR3 extends over 14 amino acids. V dropped 8 bases and J dropped 2 bases, with 12 bases sitting between them. The CDR3 sequence is CASRLGENTGELFF. As DNA, the CDR3 is TGTGCCAGCCGGTTGGGCGAAAACACCGGGGAGCTGTTTTTT.

The sample holds one count of this clone. The chain has TRBV29-1 and TRBJ2-7, with 8 positions matching TRBD1. The V gene end was trimmed by 5 bases and the J gene end by 3 bases; junction bases not matched to a gene: 12. The CDR3 contains 15 residues. CDR1 is SQVTM, CDR2 ANQGSEA, per germline. The CDR3 bases are TGCAGCGTTAGGTCTAGGGGACAGGCAGACTACGAGCAGTACTTC. Encoded protein: CSVRSRGQADYEQYF.

In DNA, the CDR3 is TGTGCCAGCAGCGTAGATATTGGGACAGATACGCAGTATTTT. Residues: CASSVDIGTDTQYF. The rearrangement uses TRBV9 and TRBJ2-3; D unclear. Trimming removed 0 bases at V and 3 bases at J, with 8 bases between. The CDR3 extends over 14 amino acids. CDR1 SGDLS and CDR2 YYNGEE come from the germline V gene.

The rearrangement uses TRBV7-8 and TRBJ1-1; D gene uncertain. This CDR3 region has 15 residues. CDR1 and CDR2 from the germline V gene are SGHVS and FQNEAQ. V was cut by 5 bases and J by 1 base, with 14 bases left in between. CDR3 nucleotides: TGTGCCAGCAGCCTCAGAACGACGGGGAACACTGAAGCTTTCTTT. As protein: CASSLRTTGNTEAFF.

This clone has more than one count but fewer than ten. V gene TRBV11-2 combines with J gene TRBJ2-7; D is unresolved. Germline V lookup: CDR1 SGHAT, CDR2 FQNNGV. There are 13 residues in the CDR3. V was trimmed by 1 base and J by 3 bases, leaving 7 bases between them. Written as DNA, the CDR3 is TGTGCCAGCAGCTTAGGATCCGGCTACGAGCAGTACTTC. Its translation is CASSLGSGYEQYF.

The chain carries TRBV20-1 and TRBJ2-1; D is unresolved. V gave up 4 bases and J gave up 11 bases, with 12 bases separating them. Germline V gene sequence: CDR1 DFQATT, CDR2 SNEGSKA (reference sequence). The CDR3 totals 11 residues. DNA for the CDR3: TGCAGTGCTACCCCTGAGTATAAGCAGTTCTTC. Amino acid sequence: CSATPEYKQFF.

The chain employs TRBV25-1 and TRBJ1-4; the D gene is possibly TRBD1 (5 bases). This CDR3 is built from 15 residues. V was cut by 1 base and J by 8 bases, with 14 bases left in between. Per germline, CDR1 MGHDK and CDR2 SYGVNS. The CDR3 DNA sequence: TGTGCCAGCAGTGAATCCGGAGGGGTGGGGGAAAAACTGTTTTTT. It codes for CASSESGGVGEKLFF.

The V and J genes are TRBV19 and TRBJ2-1, with D possibly matching TRBD2 (6 bases). The CDR3 contains 14 residues. With 5 bases removed from V and 6 bases from J, the gap between germline ends came to 14 bases. Germline CDR1 and CDR2: LNHDA and SQIVND (reference sequence). CDR3 nucleotides: TGTGCCAGTAGTCCTCAGGGAGGCCCCAATGAGCAGTTCTTC. It specifies CASSPQGGPNEQFF.

The chain has TRBV30 and TRBJ1-1; the D is unclear. The CDR3 runs 13 residues. Germline V gene data show CDR1 as GTSNPN and CDR2 as SVGIG (reference sequence). Trimming left V 0 bases short and J 3 bases short, with 8 bases between. The CDR3: CAWSVNSYTEAFF. The CDR3 DNA sequence: TGTGCCTGGAGTGTCAATAGTTACACTGAAGCTTTCTTT.

This clone was observed a single time. The chain carries TRBV5-1 and TRBJ1-6; possibly TRBD1 for D (6 bases). The germline V gene has CDR1 SGHRS and CDR2 YFSETQ. V lost 2 bases, J lost 7 bases, and 13 bases lay in between. This CDR3 is 15 amino acids long. The CDR3 nucleotides are TGCGCCAGCAGCTTTTCGGGGGCAGGAAATTCACCCCTCCACTTT. It codes for CASSFSGAGNSPLHF.

V gene TRBV25-1 combines with J gene TRBJ1-1; no clear D. Germline loops: CDR1 MGHDK, CDR2 SYGVNS. Trimming pared 8 bases from V and 0 bases from J, leaving 19 bases between. The CDR3 consists of 16 residues. DNA of the CDR3: TGTGCCAGCCATGACGGGTCCCACGCCCTGAACACTGAAGCTTTCTTT. Amino acid sequence: CASHDGSHALNTEAFF.

V and J are TRBV19 and TRBJ2-5; D is unclear. Germline V lookup: CDR1 LNHDA, CDR2 SQIVND (reference sequence). Trimming pared 0 bases from V and 7 bases from J, leaving 6 bases between. The CDR3 is 12 amino acids. The CDR3 nucleotides read TGTGCCAGTAGTATAGATTTCGGGACCCAGTACTTC. Translation gives CASSIDFGTQYF.